The subject of this entry is one TCR beta chain. Antigen unknown. A clone one base away is much larger, so this may be a read error. Scientists made TCR beta libraries using quantitative 5'-RACE with molecular barcodes. One entry per CDR3 protein, called by TCRdb with MiXCR from the 5' RACE reads. Of approximately 260,000 distinct CDR3 sequences listed, 8% to 9.5% were seen once; the top ten hold approximately 7%. V was pared by 3 bases and J by 9 bases, with 15 bases between. The length of the CDR3 is 13 residues. Germline assignment: CDR1 DFQATT and CDR2 SNEGSKA (reference sequence). The data derive from a study of CD8 T cells in ankylosing spondylitis. Study-wide results and caveats: Disease-associated clonotypes exhibited CD8+ identity and were relatively infrequent in peripheral blood. It was reported that disease-linked clones were significantly enriched in matched ankylosing spondylitis synovial fluid. Roughly eight highly homologous variants made up a TCR beta motif that seemed to typify ankylosing spondylitis blood.

J is TRBJ2-4 and V is TRBV20-1, with D unresolved. The TCR was taken from a male donor with ankylosing spondylitis or in good health (not recorded which). The sample was blood, either unsorted or a sorted T cell fraction (not recorded which). CDR3 DNA sequence: TGCAGTGCTAGGCAATCTGGCGAAGGCATTCAGTACTTC. Amino acid sequence: CSARQSGEGIQYF.